Detailed here is one T cell receptor beta chain. Looked up from germline, CDR1 is MNHEY and CDR2 is SVGEGT. The CDR3 runs 17 residues. V lost 2 bases and J lost 5, with 21 bases in between. The data stem from a study of blood T cell repertoires in COVID-19. Study context: The origin of the acute and convalescent COVID-19 samples was the United States, Italy and Spain.

The assay was immunoSEQ multiplex PCR, and TCRdb's table has in-frame clones only and misses some. The sample has 300,000 or so clones, nearly 90% seen once; the top ten hold approximately 5.3%. This clonotype originated in a woman aged 25-40 years who had recovered from COVID-19. The rearrangement joins TRBV6-2 or TRBV6-3 to TRBJ1-1; D is possibly TRBD1 (6 bases). Sequencing used PBMCs or T cells enriched from blood (not recorded which). The CDR3 here is CASSYSLWQGHGTEAFF. CDR3 coding DNA: TGTGCCAGCAGTTACAGTTTGTGGCAGGGGCACGGAACTGAAGCTTTCTTT.